The 24 T cell receptor beta chains below come from one sample, sequenced in a study of cytomegalovirus exposure and HLA in healthy donors. PCR involved 60 Vbeta and 13 Jbeta primers. Method: immunoSEQ multiplex PCR; TCRdb's copy keeps in-frame clones and lacks some. Among about 92,000 clones listed, about 83% were seen once. The material sequenced was PBMCs. The receptors derive from a woman aged 18-29 years in good health and CMV-seropositive.

About this clone itself: The same CDR3 also results from other DNA sequences found in this sample. The CDR3 DNA reads TGCGCCAGCAGCTTGGCCGGGAGCTCCTATAATTCACCCCTCCACTTT. Its protein is CASSLAGSSYNSPLHF. The chain carries TRBV5-1 and TRBJ1-6, with no clear D. Germline values: CDR1 SGHRS, CDR2 YFSETQ. V lost 0 bases and J lost 0, with 7 bases in between. The CDR3 contains 16 residues. Filled out from reference TRBV5-1 and TRBJ1-6, the complete variable domain reads KAGVTQTPRYLIKTRGQQVTLSCSPISGHRSVSWYQQTPGQGLQFLFEYFSETQRNKGNFPGRFSGRQFSNSRSEMNVSTLELGDSALYLCASSLAGSSYNSPLHFGNGTRLTVT.

V gene TRBV10-3 combines with J gene TRBJ1-1; D unresolved. The CDR3 consists of 12 residues. CDR1 is ENHRY and CDR2 is SYGVKD in the germline V gene. With 3 bases removed from V and 1 base from J, the gap between germline ends came to 3 bases. In nucleotides, the CDR3 is TGTGCCATCAGTGACTGGAACACTGAAGCTTTCTTT. Its protein product is CAISDWNTEAFF.

This chain links TRBV27 with TRBJ2-7; possibly TRBD2 for D (6 bases). The germline V gene encodes CDR1 MNHEY and CDR2 SMNVEV (reference sequence). The length of the CDR3 is 14 residues. Between the trimmed V and J ends, which lost 11 bases and 4 bases, there was a span of 21 bases. The CDR3: CAETPGPGEYEQYF. The DNA of the CDR3 is TGTGCCGAAACCCCTGGTCCGGGGGAGTACGAGCAGTACTTC.

This clone appeared a few times. The chain is built from TRBV19 and TRBJ2-7, with unresolved D. The CDR3 consists of 13 residues. Between the trimmed V and J ends, which lost 6 bases and 3 bases, there was a span of 12 bases. Per germline, CDR1 LNHDA and CDR2 SQIVND (reference sequence). Written as DNA, the CDR3 is TGTGCCAGTAGGTCCCCTTACTTCTACGAGCAGTACTTC. Encoded protein: CASRSPYFYEQYF.

The J gene is TRBJ2-7, the V gene TRBV5-4; TRBD2 matches at 9 bases. Trimming cost V 4 bases and J 4 bases; bases outside gene matches: 6. Germline values: CDR1 SGHNT, CDR2 YYREEE (reference sequence). The CDR3 spans 14 residues. CDR3 sequence: CASSLAGGRYEQYF. The CDR3, as DNA: TGTGCCAGCAGCCTTGCGGGGGGGCGTTACGAGCAGTACTTC.

This chain connects TRBV2 to TRBJ1-3; D unclear. V lost 4 bases and J lost 1, with 8 bases in between. CDR1 and CDR2 (germline): SNHLY, FYNNEI. CDR3 length equals 14 residues. The CDR3 bases are TGTGCCAGCAGTGCGTCGGGTTCTGGAAACACCATATATTTT. Translation gives CASSASGSGNTIYF. Filled out from reference TRBV2 and TRBJ1-3, the complete variable domain reads EPEVTQTPSHQVTQMGQEVILRCVPISNHLYFYWYRQILGQKVEFLVSFYNNEISEKSEIFDDQFSVERPDGSNFTLKIRSTKLEDSAMYFCASSASGSGNTIYFGEGSWLTVV.

This clone was detected once. The chain joins TRBV5-1 to TRBJ2-4, with 7 nucleotides matching TRBD1. This CDR3 has 15 amino acids. Germline-derived CDR1 and CDR2 are SGHRS and YFSETQ. V gave up 0 bases and J gave up 2 bases; unmatched junction bases: 2. CDR3 amino acids: CASSLEQGSKNIQYF. The CDR3 DNA is TGCGCCAGCAGCTTGGAACAGGGGTCCAAAAACATTCAGTACTTC.

The V gene is TRBV15, the J gene TRBJ2-3, with a possible D match to TRBD1 (5 bases). CDR3 size: 13 residues. The germline V and J ends were trimmed by 0 bases and 9 bases, with 10 bases remaining between them. The germline V gene has CDR1 LNHNV and CDR2 YYDKDF (reference sequence). The CDR3 DNA is TGTGCCACCAGCAGAGATAAGGCAGGGACGCAGTATTTT. Protein: CATSRDKAGTQYF. Combining the CDR3 with reference TRBV15 and TRBJ2-3 gives the whole variable domain DAMVIQNPRYQVTQFGKPVTLSCSQTLNHNVMYWYQQKSSQAPKLLFHYYDKDFNNEADTPDNFQSRRPNTSFCFLDIRSPGLGDTAMYLCATSRDKAGTQYFGPGTRLTVL.

The genes are TRBV5-1 and TRBJ2-1, with D perhaps matching TRBD2 (6 bases). Trimming stripped 6 bases from V and 1 base from J, with 11 bases between. The CDR3 extends over 14 amino acids. The germline V gene encodes CDR1 SGHRS and CDR2 YFSETQ. CDR3 nucleotides: TGCGCCAGCACCAGGGCGGGGTCCTACAATGAGCAGTTCTTC. It yields the protein CASTRAGSYNEQFF.

This chain connects TRBV29-1 to TRBJ2-7; 11 bases line up with TRBD1. The length of the CDR3 is 15 residues. The junction had 11 bases not matched to a gene; V was cut back by 5 bases and J by 5 bases. The V gene's germline CDR1 is SQVTM and CDR2 ANQGSEA. The CDR3 region has the DNA TGCAGCGTTCGAACACCGGGACAGGGGGAGAACGAGCAGTACTTC. Protein: CSVRTPGQGENEQYF.

The chain joins TRBV2 to TRBJ2-5; D is perhaps TRBD2 (6 bases). The CDR3 extends over 14 amino acids. Trimming stripped 6 bases from V and 4 bases from J, with 15 bases between. Germline V gene sequence: CDR1 SNHLY, CDR2 FYNNEI. For the CDR3, the DNA is TGTGCCAGCAGAAGGCGCGGGACCCCAGAGACCCAGTACTTC. Its translation is CASRRRGTPETQYF.

The chain has TRBV6-5 and TRBJ2-2; D remains unclear. CDR3 size: 13 residues. Germline V gives CDR1 MNHEY, CDR2 SVGAGI. Trimming took 2 bases from V and 10 from J, leaving 11 bases between them. As DNA, the CDR3 is TGTGCCAGCAGTTACGATACAACGTCGGAGCTGTTTTTT. Protein: CASSYDTTSELFF.

V and J are TRBV14 and TRBJ2-7; 8 nucleotides agree with TRBD1. The CDR3 length is 15 residues. Germline loops: CDR1 SGHDN, CDR2 FVKESK. V was clipped by 1 base and J by 1 base; unmatched bases: 3. The CDR3 is CASSQGQGISYEQYF. DNA for the CDR3: TGTGCCAGCAGCCAAGGACAGGGGATTTCCTACGAGCAGTACTTC.

The rearrangement joins TRBV27 to TRBJ2-5; 7 nucleotides agree with TRBD1. CDR3 size: 13 residues. With 4 bases clipped from V and 7 bases from J, the junction kept 6 bases outside the gene matches. Germline CDR1 MNHEY, CDR2 SMNVEV (reference sequence). CDR3 nucleotides: TGTGCCAGCAGTTCGTCGACAGGGTGGACCCAGTACTTC. Amino acid sequence: CASSSSTGWTQYF.

The J gene is TRBJ2-3, the V gene TRBV27, with D uncertain. This CDR3 has 14 residues. Germline V gene lookup returns CDR1 MNHEY and CDR2 SMNVEV (reference sequence). V was cut by 3 bases and J by 6 bases, with 13 bases left in between. The CDR3 bases are TGTGCCAGCAGTTTTTTTGGTAGTTTGGATACGCAGTATTTT. Its protein is CASSFFGSLDTQYF.

This sequence joins TRBV4-1 and TRBJ2-1; 9 bases match TRBD1. Germline values: CDR1 MGHRA, CDR2 YSYEKL. This CDR3 region has 13 residues. J gave up 7 bases and V 5 bases, and 3 bases lay outside the gene matches. CDR3 in amino acids: CASSYRGRNEQFF. The CDR3 DNA sequence: TGCGCCAGCAGCTACAGGGGGCGGAATGAGCAGTTCTTC.

V usage is TRBV4-2 and J usage is TRBJ2-7, with a tentative D call TRBD1 (5 bases). Germline V gives CDR1 LGHNA, CDR2 YNFKEQ. V dropped 0 bases and J dropped 6 bases, with 12 bases sitting between them. This CDR3 has 14 amino acids. The CDR3 reads CASSQDMAGLEQYF. Here the CDR3 DNA reads TGTGCCAGCAGCCAAGACATGGCAGGGCTCGAGCAGTACTTC.

The genes are TRBV5-6 and TRBJ2-2; possibly TRBD1 for D (5 bases). Deletions cut 2 bases from V and 5 bases from J, with 7 bases between. The CDR3 is 13 residues long. From germline, CDR1 is SGHDT and CDR2 YYEEEE. This chain's CDR3 is CASSFDRTGELFF. CDR3 DNA: TGTGCCAGCAGCTTCGACAGAACCGGGGAGCTGTTTTTT.

The V gene is TRBV6-5, the J gene TRBJ2-1; a possible D gene is TRBD2 (6 bases). There are 14 residues in the CDR3. Trimming cost V 3 bases and J 8 bases, with 14 bases left between them. Looked up from germline, CDR1 is MNHEY and CDR2 is SVGAGI. CDR3 sequence (DNA): TGTGCCAGCAGTTATGGTCGGGGAGGCGATGAGCAGTTCTTC. Translating it yields CASSYGRGGDEQFF.

The chain is built from TRBV15 and TRBJ2-3; D unresolved. This CDR3 contains 15 residues. Looked up from germline, CDR1 is LNHNV and CDR2 is YYDKDF (reference sequence). V was shortened by 3 bases and J by 0 bases, with 10 bases between the two germline ends. The CDR3 here is CATSSLISSTDTQYF. The CDR3 DNA reads TGTGCCACCAGCAGTTTAATCTCTAGCACAGATACGCAGTATTTT.

This chain links TRBV6-1 with TRBJ1-3; D uncertain. The germline V gene encodes CDR1 MNHNS and CDR2 SASEGT. The CDR3 is 15 amino acids. V lost 1 base, J lost 2 bases, and 9 bases lay in between. The CDR3 nucleotides read TGTGCCAGCAGTGAAGACTCCTCTGCTGGAAACACCATATATTTT. Encoded protein: CASSEDSSAGNTIYF.

The chain is built from TRBV29-1 and TRBJ2-3; D gene unclear. The V and J ends lost 0 bases and 0 bases respectively, with 10 bases between them. The CDR3 loop spans 15 amino acids. Looked up from germline, CDR1 is SQVTM and CDR2 is ANQGSEA. The chain's CDR3 is CSVEDRRRSTDTQYF. The CDR3 coding sequence is TGCAGCGTTGAAGATCGTCGCAGGAGCACAGATACGCAGTATTTT.

This clone was seen more than once but under ten times. The rearrangement joins TRBV4-1 to TRBJ2-7; TRBD1 matches 9 bases. There are 16 residues in the CDR3. J was trimmed by 7 bases and V by 4 bases; bases with no gene match: 14. Germline lookup yields CDR1 MGHRA and CDR2 YSYEKL. Written as DNA, the CDR3 is TGCGCCAGCAGCCCGGGCACCGGGACAGGGACTAAAGAGCAGTACTTC. Amino acid sequence: CASSPGTGTGTKEQYF.

The chain employs TRBV4-1 and TRBJ2-3, with TRBD2 matching over 8 bases. Trimming cost V 7 bases and J 3 bases; bases outside gene matches: 6. Germline V gene data show CDR1 as MGHRA and CDR2 as YSYEKL. The CDR3 length is 14 residues. The CDR3 DNA sequence: TGCGCCAGCACCCGAGAGCGGGAGACAGATACGCAGTATTTT. Residues: CASTRERETDTQYF.